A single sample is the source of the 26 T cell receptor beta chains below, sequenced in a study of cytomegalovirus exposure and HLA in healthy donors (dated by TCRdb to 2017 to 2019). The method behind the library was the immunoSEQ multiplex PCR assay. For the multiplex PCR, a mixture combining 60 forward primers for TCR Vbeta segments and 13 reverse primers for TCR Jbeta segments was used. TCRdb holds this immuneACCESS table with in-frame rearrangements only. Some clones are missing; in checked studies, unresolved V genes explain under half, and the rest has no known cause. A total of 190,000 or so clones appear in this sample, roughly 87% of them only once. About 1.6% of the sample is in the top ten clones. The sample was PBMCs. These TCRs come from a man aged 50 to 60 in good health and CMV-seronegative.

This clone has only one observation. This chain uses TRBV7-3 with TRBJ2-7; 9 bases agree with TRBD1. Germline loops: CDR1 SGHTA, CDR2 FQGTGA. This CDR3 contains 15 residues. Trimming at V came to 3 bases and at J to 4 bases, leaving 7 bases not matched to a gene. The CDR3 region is CASSFYPGQGYEQYF. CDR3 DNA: TGTGCCAGCAGCTTCTACCCGGGACAGGGTTACGAGCAGTACTTC.

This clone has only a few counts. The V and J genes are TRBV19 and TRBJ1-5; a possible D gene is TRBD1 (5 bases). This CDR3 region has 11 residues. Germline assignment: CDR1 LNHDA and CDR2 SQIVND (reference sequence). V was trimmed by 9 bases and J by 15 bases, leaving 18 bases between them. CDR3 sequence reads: CARKDSGGLHF. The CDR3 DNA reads TGTGCCAGAAAAGACAGCGGAGGGTTGCATTTT. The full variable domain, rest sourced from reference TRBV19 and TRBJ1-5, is DGGITQSPKYLFRKEGQNVTLSCEQNLNHDAMYWYRQDPGQGLRLIYYSQIVNDFQKGDIAEGYSVSREKKESFPLTVTSAQKNPTAFYLCARKDSGGLHFGDGTRLSIL.

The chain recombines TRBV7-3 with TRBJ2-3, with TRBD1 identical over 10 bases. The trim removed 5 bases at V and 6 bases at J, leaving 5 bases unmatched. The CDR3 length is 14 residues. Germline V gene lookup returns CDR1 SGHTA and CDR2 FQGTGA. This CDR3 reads CASSPGQGVDTQYF. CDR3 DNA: TGTGCCAGCAGCCCAGGACAGGGGGTGGATACGCAGTATTTT.

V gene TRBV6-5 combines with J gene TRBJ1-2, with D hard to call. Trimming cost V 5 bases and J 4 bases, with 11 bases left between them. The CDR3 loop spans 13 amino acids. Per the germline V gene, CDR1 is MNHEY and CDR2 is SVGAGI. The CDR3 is CASSPEGRYGYTF. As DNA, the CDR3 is TGTGCCAGCAGTCCCGAGGGTCGCTATGGCTACACCTTC.

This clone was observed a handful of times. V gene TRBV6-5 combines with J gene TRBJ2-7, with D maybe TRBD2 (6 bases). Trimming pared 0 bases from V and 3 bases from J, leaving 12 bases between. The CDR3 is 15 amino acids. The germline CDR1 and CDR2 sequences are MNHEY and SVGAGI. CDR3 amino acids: CASSYSSGYLYEQYF. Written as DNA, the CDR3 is TGTGCCAGCAGTTACTCGAGCGGGTACCTCTACGAGCAGTACTTC.

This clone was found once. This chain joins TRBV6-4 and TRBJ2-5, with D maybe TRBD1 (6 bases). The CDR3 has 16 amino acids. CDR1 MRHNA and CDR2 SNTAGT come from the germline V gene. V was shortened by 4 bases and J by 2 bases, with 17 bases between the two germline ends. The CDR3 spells CASSVTGLGGQETQYF. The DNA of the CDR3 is TGTGCCAGCAGTGTGACGGGCCTAGGGGGACAAGAGACCCAGTACTTC.

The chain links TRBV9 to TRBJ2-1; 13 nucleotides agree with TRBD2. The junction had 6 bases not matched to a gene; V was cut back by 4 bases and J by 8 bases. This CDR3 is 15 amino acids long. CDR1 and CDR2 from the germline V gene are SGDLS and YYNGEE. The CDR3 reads CASSTGLAGFYEQFF. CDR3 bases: TGTGCCAGCAGCACGGGACTAGCGGGGTTCTATGAGCAGTTCTTC.

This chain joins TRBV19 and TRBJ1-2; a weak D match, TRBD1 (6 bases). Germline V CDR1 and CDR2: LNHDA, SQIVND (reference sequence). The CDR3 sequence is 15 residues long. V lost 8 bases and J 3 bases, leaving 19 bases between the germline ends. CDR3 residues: CASRRLGQTHYGYTF. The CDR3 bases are TGTGCCAGTCGACGACTTGGACAGACCCACTATGGCTACACCTTC.

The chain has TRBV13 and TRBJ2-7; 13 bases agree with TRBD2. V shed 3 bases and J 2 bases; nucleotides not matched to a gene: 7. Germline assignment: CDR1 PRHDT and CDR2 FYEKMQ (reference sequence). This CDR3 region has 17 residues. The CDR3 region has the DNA TGTGCCAGCAGCTTGAGACTAGCGGGAGGTGGCACCTACGAGCAGTACTTC. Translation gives CASSLRLAGGGTYEQYF. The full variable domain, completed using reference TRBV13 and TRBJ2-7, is AAGVIQSPRHLIKEKRETATLKCYPIPRHDTVYWYQQGPGQDPQFLISFYEKMQSDKGSIPDRFSAQQFSDYHSELNMSSLELGDSALYFCASSLRLAGGGTYEQYFGPGTRLTVT.

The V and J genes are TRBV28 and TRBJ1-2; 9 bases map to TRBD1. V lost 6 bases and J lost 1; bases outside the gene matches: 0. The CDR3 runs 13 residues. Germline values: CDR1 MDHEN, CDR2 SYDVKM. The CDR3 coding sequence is TGTGCCAGCAGGACAGGGGGTAACTATGGCTACACCTTC. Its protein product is CASRTGGNYGYTF.

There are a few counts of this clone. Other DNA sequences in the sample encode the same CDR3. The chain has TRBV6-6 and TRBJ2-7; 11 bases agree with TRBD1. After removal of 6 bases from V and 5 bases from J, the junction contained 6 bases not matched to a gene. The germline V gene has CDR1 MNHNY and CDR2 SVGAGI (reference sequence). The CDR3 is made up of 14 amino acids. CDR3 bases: TGTGCCAGCAGGAAGGGACAGGGGGTGAACGAGCAGTACTTC. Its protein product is CASRKGQGVNEQYF.

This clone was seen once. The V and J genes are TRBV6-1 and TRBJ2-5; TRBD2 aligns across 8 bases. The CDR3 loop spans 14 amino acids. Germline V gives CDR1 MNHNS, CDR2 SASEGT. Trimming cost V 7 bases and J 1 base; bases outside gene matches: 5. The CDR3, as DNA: TGTGCCAGCATTTTCGGGGGGGCCCAAGAGACCCAGTACTTC. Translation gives CASIFGGAQETQYF.

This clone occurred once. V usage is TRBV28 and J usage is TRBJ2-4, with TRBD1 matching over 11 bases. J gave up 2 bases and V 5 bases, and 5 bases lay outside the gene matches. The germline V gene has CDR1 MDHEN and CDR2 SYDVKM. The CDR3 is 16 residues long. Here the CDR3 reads CASSPGDRGSKNIQYF. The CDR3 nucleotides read TGTGCCAGCAGTCCCGGGGACAGGGGGTCCAAAAACATTCAGTACTTC.

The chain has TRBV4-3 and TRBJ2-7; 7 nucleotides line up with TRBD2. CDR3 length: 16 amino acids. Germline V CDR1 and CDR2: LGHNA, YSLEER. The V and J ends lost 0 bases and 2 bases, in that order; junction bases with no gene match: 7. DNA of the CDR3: TGCGCCAGCAGCCAAGATCTGGCGGGAGTCCCCTACGAGCAGTACTTC. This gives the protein CASSQDLAGVPYEQYF.

CDR3 residues: CASSSTLLAGSYNEQFF. Written as DNA, the CDR3 is TGCGCCAGCAGCTCCACCCTCCTAGCGGGGTCCTACAATGAGCAGTTCTTC. This chain links TRBV5-1 with TRBJ2-1, with 9 bases fitting TRBD2. J was trimmed by 1 base and V by 3 bases; bases with no gene match: 8. The germline gives CDR1 SGHRS, CDR2 YFSETQ. The CDR3 is 17 residues long.

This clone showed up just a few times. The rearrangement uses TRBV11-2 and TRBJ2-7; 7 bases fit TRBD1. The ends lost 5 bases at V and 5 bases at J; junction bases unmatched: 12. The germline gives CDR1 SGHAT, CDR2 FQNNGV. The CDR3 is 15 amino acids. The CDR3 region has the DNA TGTGCCAGCAGCCAGACAGGGAAGCCTCTTGACGAGCAGTACTTC. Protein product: CASSQTGKPLDEQYF. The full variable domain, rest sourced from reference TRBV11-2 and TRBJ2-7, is EAGVAQSPRYKIIEKRQSVAFWCNPISGHATLYWYQQILGQGPKLLIQFQNNGVVDDSQLPKDRFSAERLKGVDSTLKIQPAKLEDSAVYLCASSQTGKPLDEQYFGPGTRLTVT.

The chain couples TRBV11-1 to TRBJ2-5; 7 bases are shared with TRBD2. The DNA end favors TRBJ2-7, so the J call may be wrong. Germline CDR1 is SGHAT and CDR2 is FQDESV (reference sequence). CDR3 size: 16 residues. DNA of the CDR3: TGTGCCAGCAGCCCCCAGCGGGGATTGGGCCTCTACGAGCAGTACTTC. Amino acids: CASSPQRGLGLYEQYF.

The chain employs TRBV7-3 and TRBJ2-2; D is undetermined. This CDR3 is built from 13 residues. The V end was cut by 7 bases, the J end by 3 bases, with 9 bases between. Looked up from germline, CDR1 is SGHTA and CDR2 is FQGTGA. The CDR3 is CASTSDYTGELFF. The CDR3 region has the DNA TGTGCCAGCACCTCAGATTACACCGGGGAGCTGTTTTTT.

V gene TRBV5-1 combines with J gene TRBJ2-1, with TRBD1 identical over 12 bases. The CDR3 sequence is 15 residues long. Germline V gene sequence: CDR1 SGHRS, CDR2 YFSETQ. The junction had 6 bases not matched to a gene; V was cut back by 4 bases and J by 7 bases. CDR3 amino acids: CASSLGQGAVNEQFF. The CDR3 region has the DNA TGCGCCAGCAGCCTGGGACAGGGGGCTGTGAATGAGCAGTTCTTC.

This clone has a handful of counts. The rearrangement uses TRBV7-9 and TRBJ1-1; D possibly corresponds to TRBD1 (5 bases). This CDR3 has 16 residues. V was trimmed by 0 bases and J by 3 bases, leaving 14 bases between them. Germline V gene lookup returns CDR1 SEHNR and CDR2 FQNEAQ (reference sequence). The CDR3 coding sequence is TGTGCCAGCAGCTTAGCCAGGGTCCGTGGGGACACTGAAGCTTTCTTT. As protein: CASSLARVRGDTEAFF.

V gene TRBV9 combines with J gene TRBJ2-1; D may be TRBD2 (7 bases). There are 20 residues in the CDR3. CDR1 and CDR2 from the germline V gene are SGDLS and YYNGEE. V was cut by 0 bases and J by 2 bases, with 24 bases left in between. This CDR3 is CASSVGGGGNREVAYNEQFF. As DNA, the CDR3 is TGTGCCAGCAGCGTAGGAGGGGGGGGAAACAGGGAAGTCGCCTACAATGAGCAGTTCTTC.

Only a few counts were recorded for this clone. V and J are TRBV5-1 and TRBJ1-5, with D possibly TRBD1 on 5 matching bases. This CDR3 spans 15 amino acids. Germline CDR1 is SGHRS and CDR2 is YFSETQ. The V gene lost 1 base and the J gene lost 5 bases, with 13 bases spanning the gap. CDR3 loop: CASSLSGGRDQPQHF. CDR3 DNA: TGCGCCAGCAGCTTGAGCGGGGGTCGAGATCAGCCCCAGCATTTT.

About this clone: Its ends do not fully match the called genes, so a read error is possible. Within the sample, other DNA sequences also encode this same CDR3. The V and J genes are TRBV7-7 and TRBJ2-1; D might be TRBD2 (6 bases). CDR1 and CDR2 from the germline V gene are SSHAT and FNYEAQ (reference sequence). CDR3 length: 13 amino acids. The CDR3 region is CASSFTSSNEQFF. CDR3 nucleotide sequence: TGTGCTAGCAGCTTCACTAGCTCCAATGAGCAGTTCTTC.

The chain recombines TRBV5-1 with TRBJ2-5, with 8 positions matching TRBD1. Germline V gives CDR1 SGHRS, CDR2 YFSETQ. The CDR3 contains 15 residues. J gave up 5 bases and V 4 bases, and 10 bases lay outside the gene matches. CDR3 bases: TGCGCCAGCAGCCGGGGACAGGCCAGTAGGGAGACCCAGTACTTC. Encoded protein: CASSRGQASRETQYF.

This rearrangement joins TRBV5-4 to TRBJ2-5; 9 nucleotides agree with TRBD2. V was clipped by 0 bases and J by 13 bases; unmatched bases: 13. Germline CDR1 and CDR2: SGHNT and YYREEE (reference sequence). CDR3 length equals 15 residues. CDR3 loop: CASSLAQASGAPRYF. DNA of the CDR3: TGTGCCAGCAGCTTGGCCCAAGCTAGCGGGGCGCCTCGGTACTTC.

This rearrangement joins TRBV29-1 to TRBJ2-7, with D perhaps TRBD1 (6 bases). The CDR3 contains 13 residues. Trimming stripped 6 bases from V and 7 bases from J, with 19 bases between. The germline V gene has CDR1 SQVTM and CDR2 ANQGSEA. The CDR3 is CSVKTGLPGEQYF. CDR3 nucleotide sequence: TGCAGCGTGAAGACAGGACTCCCGGGGGAGCAGTACTTC.